This T cell receptor beta chain was recovered during a study of control samples from healthy donors and cancer patients (dated by TCRdb to the early 2020s). As concerns this clone: No cognate antigen has been identified for it. Qualities for individual bases were not recorded, and no much larger clone is one base off.

The library came from the immunoSEQ multiplex PCR assay. The source is immuneACCESS, and TCRdb retained only in-frame sequences with V and J called. Part of the clones is not carried over; for the studies checked, unresolved V genes explain less than half of this, and the remainder is unexplained. In all, the sample holds 120,000 to 150,000 clones, and roughly nine tenths of those were seen once. In total, the top ten clones hold just under 5% of the sample. Counted from cysteine to phenylalanine, this CDR3 has 14 amino acids. Only CDR3 DNA is held: 42 bases, read in frame from base 1. V and J lose 0 bases and 4 bases, and a span of 7 bases separates them. Taken from the germline V gene (reference sequence), the CDR1 and CDR2 loops are LNHDA and SQIVND.

This clonotype was sampled from a man aged 30 to 45 in good health. The sequencing sample was made of blood. The V gene is TRBV19 and the J gene is TRBJ1-5, with the D gene call left open. The CDR3 here reads CASSIEAGNQPQHF. The sequenced DNA: TGTGCCAGTAGTATAGAGGCGGGAAATCAGCCCCAGCATTTT.